These 14 T cell receptor beta chains were all obtained from the same sample, sequenced in a study of cytomegalovirus exposure and HLA in healthy donors. The protocol was immunoSEQ multiplex PCR, while the TCRdb copy is restricted to in-frame clones and leaves out a portion. The repertoire consists of 130,000 to 150,000 clones, with 80% to 90% occurring once and the leading ten covering roughly 4.5%. Sequencing was performed on PBMCs. The source is a man between 18 and 35 years old in good health and CMV-seropositive.

The chain couples TRBV30 to TRBJ1-2; perhaps TRBD1 as D (6 bases). Trimming left V 3 bases short and J 5 bases short, with 16 bases between. This CDR3 has 14 amino acids. Germline values: CDR1 GTSNPN, CDR2 SVGIG (reference sequence). In DNA, the CDR3 is TGTGCCTGGAGGTCTCGATCGGGACATTATGGCTACACCTTC. Amino acid sequence: CAWRSRSGHYGYTF.

The gene calls are TRBV6-1 and TRBJ1-4, with a weak D call TRBD1 (6 bases). The germline V and J ends were trimmed by 4 bases and 8 bases, with 14 bases remaining between them. This CDR3 spans 14 amino acids. Looked up from germline, CDR1 is MNHNS and CDR2 is SASEGT. Written as DNA, the CDR3 is TGTGCCAGCAGTGGGGCAGGGGATGTGGAAAAACTGTTTTTT. Translation: CASSGAGDVEKLFF.

The chain combines TRBV18 with TRBJ2-7; D might be TRBD1 (6 bases). Per the germline V gene, CDR1 is KGHSH and CDR2 is LQKENI. The CDR3 contains 14 residues. Trimming cost V 3 bases and J 3 bases, with 12 bases left between them. The CDR3 sequence is CASSPLKQGYEQYF. The CDR3 DNA sequence: TGTGCCAGCTCACCCCTTAAACAGGGCTACGAGCAGTACTTC.

The chain couples TRBV15 to TRBJ2-7; 7 bases align to TRBD1. Germline loops: CDR1 LNHNV, CDR2 YYDKDF (reference sequence). The V segment lost 5 bases and the J segment 5 bases; nucleotides outside the gene matches: 6. This CDR3 region has 13 residues. CDR3 bases: TGTGCCACCAGCGCAGACAGGGTCCACGAGCAGTACTTC. This encodes CATSADRVHEQYF.

V is TRBV5-1 and J is TRBJ1-1; 7 positions agree with TRBD1. CDR3 size: 13 residues. Germline CDR1 SGHRS, CDR2 YFSETQ. With 2 bases clipped from V and 5 bases from J, the junction kept 3 bases outside the gene matches. The CDR3 nucleotides are TGCGCCAGCAGCTTACAACAGGGGACTGAAGCTTTCTTT. It translates to CASSLQQGTEAFF.

The chain couples TRBV5-1 to TRBJ2-1, with a weak D call TRBD1 (5 bases). This CDR3 is built from 16 residues. In germline, CDR1 is SGHRS, CDR2 YFSETQ. The ends were cut back, 0 bases at V and 7 bases at J, with 17 bases in the middle. The CDR3 reads CASSLAGVGRVNEQFF. The CDR3 DNA follows: TGCGCCAGCAGCTTGGCCGGTGTGGGGCGCGTGAATGAGCAGTTCTTC. The full variable domain, its missing parts supplied by reference TRBV5-1 and TRBJ2-1, is KAGVTQTPRYLIKTRGQQVTLSCSPISGHRSVSWYQQTPGQGLQFLFEYFSETQRNKGNFPGRFSGRQFSNSRSEMNVSTLELGDSALYLCASSLAGVGRVNEQFFGPGTRLTVL.

The chain couples TRBV6-5 to TRBJ1-5; D is unclear. The CDR3 is 13 amino acids. Germline V gene sequence: CDR1 MNHEY, CDR2 SVGAGI. Trimming cost V 5 bases and J 5 bases, with 10 bases left between them. Here the CDR3 DNA reads TGTGCCAGCAGTACTTACAGAGATCAGCCCCAGCATTTT. Its translation: CASSTYRDQPQHF.

This chain joins TRBV7-9 and TRBJ2-2; D remains unclear. Germline loops: CDR1 SEHNR, CDR2 FQNEAQ (reference sequence). There are 14 residues in the CDR3. The V and J ends lost 0 bases and 7 bases respectively, with 9 bases between them. CDR3 DNA sequence: TGTGCCAGCAGCTTAGCGGAAGGCGGCGGGGAGCTGTTTTTT. Protein: CASSLAEGGGELFF.

This sequence joins TRBV7-9 and TRBJ1-2; 9 bases agree with TRBD1. The V gene end was trimmed by 4 bases and the J gene end by 8 bases; junction bases not matched to a gene: 11. This CDR3 has 15 residues. The germline CDR1 and CDR2 sequences are SEHNR and FQNEAQ (reference sequence). DNA for the CDR3: TGTGCCAGCAGCTCTCCGGGACAGGGACGGGAAGGCTACACCTTC. Protein sequence: CASSSPGQGREGYTF. Full variable domain (outside the CDR3, taken from reference TRBV7-9 and TRBJ1-2): DTGVSQNPRHKITKRGQNVTFRCDPISEHNRLYWYRQTLGQGPEFLTYFQNEAQLEKSRLLSDRFSAERPKGSFSTLEIQRTEQGDSAMYLCASSSPGQGREGYTFGSGTRLTVV.

J is TRBJ1-4 and V is TRBV28; perhaps TRBD1 as D (5 bases). From germline, CDR1 is MDHEN and CDR2 SYDVKM. V was clipped by 6 bases and J by 0 bases, with 14 bases between them. The CDR3 extends over 16 amino acids. The CDR3: CASSPGGGTTNEKLFF. The CDR3 DNA reads as TGTGCCAGCAGCCCCGGGGGAGGCACAACTAATGAAAAACTGTTTTTT.

J is TRBJ2-2 and V is TRBV27; D may be TRBD2 (5 bases). Trimming stripped 3 bases from V and 5 bases from J, with 16 bases between. The CDR3 is made up of 16 amino acids. In germline, CDR1 is MNHEY, CDR2 SMNVEV (reference sequence). The CDR3 DNA sequence: TGTGCCAGCAGTTTCTATCCGGGAACGGGTACCGGGGAGCTGTTTTTT. Amino acids: CASSFYPGTGTGELFF.

This chain joins TRBV29-1 and TRBJ1-1, with 7 positions matching TRBD1. The germline V gene encodes CDR1 SQVTM and CDR2 ANQGSEA. This CDR3 contains 14 residues. The J segment lost 3 bases and the V segment lost 0 bases, leaving 4 bases of the junction unmatched. The CDR3 protein is CSVEEQGLDTEAFF. In DNA form, the CDR3 reads TGCAGCGTTGAAGAACAGGGGCTGGACACTGAAGCTTTCTTT.

The chain couples TRBV6-1 to TRBJ1-1; D is unclear. Germline lookup yields CDR1 MNHNS and CDR2 SASEGT. Deletions cut 7 bases from V and 0 bases from J, with 6 bases between. The CDR3 is 12 residues long. The CDR3 DNA follows: TGTGCCAGCAAACATATGAACACTGAAGCTTTCTTT. This sequence encodes CASKHMNTEAFF.

The V call is TRBV15, the J call TRBJ1-1, with unresolved D. The ends were cut back, 9 bases at V and 0 bases at J, with 20 bases in the middle. Germline lookup yields CDR1 LNHNV and CDR2 YYDKDF (reference sequence). The CDR3 length is 16 residues. This CDR3 reads CATRPATTGMNTEAFF. The CDR3 coding sequence is TGTGCCACTCGACCAGCGACCACGGGAATGAACACTGAAGCTTTCTTT.